What follows are 14 T cell receptor beta chains derived from one specimen sequenced in a study of human T cells and chemical hapten exposure. Using its own MiXCR run on the RACE reads, TCRdb lists one record per CDR3 protein. The sample lists hundreds of thousands of distinct CDR3 sequences; roughly 6% were seen once. The time point was: patch test 2, 6 weeks after DPC sensitization. Treatment: therapeutic diphenylcyclopropenone sensitization with weekly scalp DPC. The material sequenced was whole blood, taken in connection with sensitization to the hapten diphenylcyclopropenone (DPC). These receptors all come from a woman aged 18-29 years with alopecia areata. Some clones in this sample may be carry-over from other donors' samples.

This clonotype has a handful of counts. This CDR3 is CSARGQGASTEAFF. CDR3 in DNA: TGCAGTGCTAGAGGCCAGGGGGCAAGCACTGAAGCTTTCTTT. The chain has TRBV20-1 and TRBJ1-1; TRBD1 matches 8 bases. CDR3 length: 14 amino acids. The J segment lost 4 bases and the V segment lost 1 base, leaving 5 bases of the junction unmatched. Germline-derived CDR1 and CDR2 are DFQATT and SNEGSKA (reference sequence).

This clonotype has just a few counts. The chain employs TRBV28 and TRBJ2-3; 8 bases are a match to TRBD2. The length of the CDR3 is 15 residues. Germline V lookup: CDR1 MDHEN, CDR2 SYDVKM. The J segment lost 6 bases and the V segment lost 4 bases, leaving 9 bases of the junction unmatched. The CDR3 DNA sequence: TGTGCCAGCAGTTCACTTGGACTAGCATCCGATACGCAGTATTTT. Amino acid sequence: CASSSLGLASDTQYF. The full variable domain, with the rest looked up from reference TRBV28 and TRBJ2-3, is DVKVTQSSRYLVKRTGEKVFLECVQDMDHENMFWYRQDPGLGLRLIYFSYDVKMKEKGDIPEGYSVSREKKERFSLILESASTNQTSMYLCASSSLGLASDTQYFGPGTRLTVL.

This clonotype appeared a few times. The chain links TRBV28 to TRBJ1-1; D gene unclear. V lost 5 bases, J lost 4 bases, and 14 bases lay in between. Germline CDR1 and CDR2: MDHEN and SYDVKM. The CDR3 totals 14 residues. CDR3 DNA sequence: TGTGCCAGCAGTCGGTACCCAGATGGCACTGAAGCTTTCTTT. It specifies CASSRYPDGTEAFF.

At least ten counts were recorded for this clonotype. The chain employs TRBV9 and TRBJ1-1; D not certain. Between the trimmed V and J ends, which lost 0 bases and 4 bases, there was a span of 10 bases. This CDR3 region has 14 residues. The V gene's germline CDR1 is SGDLS and CDR2 YYNGEE. CDR3 DNA: TGTGCCAGCAGCGTAGTGGAGTGGAGCACTGAAGCTTTCTTT. Protein sequence: CASSVVEWSTEAFF. Complete variable domain (other parts from reference TRBV9 and TRBJ1-1): DSGVTQTPKHLITATGQRVTLRCSPRSGDLSVYWYQQSLDQGLQFLIQYYNGEERAKGNILERFSAQQFPDLHSELNLSSLELGDSALYFCASSVVEWSTEAFFGQGTRLTVV.

This clonotype has more than one count but fewer than ten. The chain recombines TRBV12-3 or TRBV12-4 with TRBJ1-4; the match to TRBD1 covers 10 bases. The CDR3 loop spans 15 amino acids. The ends lost 4 bases at V and 10 bases at J; junction bases unmatched: 9. The CDR3 bases are TGTGCCAGCAGTTCAAGGACAGGGGGAGTTGGAAAACTGTTTTTT. It codes for CASSSRTGGVGKLFF.

This clonotype has at least ten counts. V gene TRBV4-2 combines with J gene TRBJ2-1; tentative D call: TRBD1 (5 bases). V dropped 1 base and J dropped 0 bases, with 10 bases sitting between them. The CDR3 has 16 amino acids. Germline V CDR1 and CDR2: LGHNA, YNFKEQ. Here the CDR3 reads CASSQAGQISYNEQFF. The DNA for the CDR3 is TGTGCCAGCAGCCAAGCAGGGCAGATCTCCTACAATGAGCAGTTCTTC.

Details on this clonotype: A single base separates this from a much larger clone, so it may be a read error. V gene TRBV4-3 combines with J gene TRBJ1-1, with 7 nucleotides matching TRBD1. Germline V lookup: CDR1 LGHNA, CDR2 YSLEER. The CDR3 runs to 12 residues. The CDR3 reads CASSQAGGEASF. As DNA, the CDR3 is TGCGCCAGCAGCCAAGCAGGGGGAGAAGCTTCCTTT.

The sample holds a few counts of this clonotype. The V call is TRBV6-2 or TRBV6-3, the J call TRBJ1-5; 7 nucleotides align to TRBD1. Per the germline V gene, CDR1 is MNHEY and CDR2 is SVGEGT. This CDR3 spans 14 amino acids. The trim removed 7 bases at V and 3 bases at J, leaving 6 bases unmatched. In DNA, the CDR3 is TGTGCCAGCACCAAGGGGGCGATCAATCAGCCCCAGCATTTT. Its translation: CASTKGAINQPQHF.

This clonotype was counted many times. The CDR3, as DNA: TGTGCCATCAGGAGGGGTGACGGGAACTATGGCTACACCTTC. This gives the protein CAIRRGDGNYGYTF. The V call is TRBV10-3, the J call TRBJ1-2; weak D call: TRBD1 (5 bases). Per germline, CDR1 ENHRY and CDR2 SYGVKD. This CDR3 is 14 amino acids long. The V and J ends lost 6 bases and 2 bases respectively, with 13 bases between them.

This chain uses TRBV6-2 or TRBV6-3 with TRBJ2-1; TRBD2 is a possible D gene (6 bases). Trimming removed 3 bases from V and 6 bases from J, with 15 bases in between. The CDR3 has 15 residues. Germline assignment: CDR1 MNHEY and CDR2 SVGEGT. CDR3 coding DNA: TGTGCCAGCAGTTATATCTCCATGGGGGGCAATGAGCAGTTCTTC. It is translated as CASSYISMGGNEQFF.

This clonotype was counted at least ten times. The chain carries TRBV10-2 and TRBJ2-4, with unresolved D. CDR1 is WSHSY, CDR2 SAAADI, per germline. Trimming shortened V by 2 bases and J by 9 bases, and 11 bases separated the two germline ends. The CDR3 runs 13 residues. The CDR3 nucleotides are TGCGCCAGCAGTGAGCTTCTCGTGGGCATTCAGTACTTC. It is translated as CASSELLVGIQYF.

This clonotype came up many times. The rearrangement joins TRBV27 to TRBJ1-6, with D perhaps matching TRBD1 (5 bases). Deletions cut 0 bases from V and 12 bases from J, with 21 bases between. The CDR3 extends over 17 amino acids. The germline V gene has CDR1 MNHEY and CDR2 SMNVEV (reference sequence). CDR3 loop: CASSLSDAGGALGPLHF. CDR3 sequence (DNA): TGTGCCAGCAGTTTATCCGACGCGGGCGGGGCATTAGGACCCCTCCACTTT.

The CDR3 sequence is CSARKGLPESPLHF. The CDR3 bases are TGCAGTGCTAGGAAGGGACTCCCGGAATCACCCCTCCACTTT. The rearrangement joins TRBV20-1 to TRBJ1-6, with D possibly being TRBD1 (5 bases). CDR1 and CDR2 from the germline V gene are DFQATT and SNEGSKA (reference sequence). The CDR3 is 14 residues long. The V end was cut by 3 bases, the J end by 10 bases, with 16 bases between.

This sequence joins TRBV7-2 and TRBJ2-3; 9 bases map to TRBD2. This CDR3 spans 15 amino acids. CDR1 is SGHTA, CDR2 FQGNSA, per germline. J lost 1 base, V lost 5 bases, and 4 bases had no gene match. The CDR3, as DNA: TGTGCCAGCAGCGCAATAGCGGGGGGCACAGATACGCAGTATTTT. The encoded protein is CASSAIAGGTDTQYF.